This TCR beta chain was documented in a study of early T cells in non-severe SARS-CoV-2 infection. Germline lookup yields CDR1 SNHLY and CDR2 FYNNEI. This CDR3 has 14 amino acids. V was pared by 4 bases and J by 10 bases, with 7 bases of the junction left unmatched. This clonotype was picked up a small number of times. TCRdb itself ran the 5' RACE reads through MiXCR, one entry per CDR3 protein. The data hold about 46,000 distinct CDR3 sequences, with about 9.3% observed a single time. What was sequenced was whole blood. The clonotype was recovered from an adult who was a healthcare worker with PCR-confirmed SARS-CoV-2 infection or an uninfected control (not recorded which). This chain uses TRBV2 with TRBJ2-1, with 10 positions matching TRBD2. CDR3 nucleotide sequence: TGTGCCAGCAGTGCAGCGGGAGGGCGCACCGAGCAGTTCTTC. As protein: CASSAAGGRTEQFF.